The next 18 T cell receptor beta chains were all read from a single sample in a study of early T cells in non-severe SARS-CoV-2 infection. A single record per CDR3 protein comes from TCRdb applying MiXCR to the 5' RACE reads. The table lists 60,000 to 65,000 distinct CDR3 sequences, 7% to 10% of them singletons, with around 15% in the top ten. Sequencing used whole blood, obtained at baseline. The receptors here all came from an adult who was a healthcare worker with PCR-confirmed SARS-CoV-2 infection or an uninfected control (not recorded which).

This clonotype showed up many times. The chain recombines TRBV11-2 with TRBJ2-2; D is perhaps TRBD1 or TRBD2 (6 bases each). Trimming took off 0 bases at V and 1 base at J, with 12 bases between the two ends. In germline, CDR1 is SGHAT, CDR2 FQNNGV. This CDR3 spans 17 amino acids. The CDR3, as DNA: TGTGCCAGCAGCTTAGATCTGGCGGGACAGAACACCGGGGAGCTGTTTTTT. Translating gives CASSLDLAGQNTGELFF.

In its sample, this clonotype was seen a few times. The rearrangement uses TRBV24-1 and TRBJ2-3; no reliable D call. CDR3 length: 15 amino acids. CDR1 and CDR2 from the germline V gene are KGHDR and SFDVKD. Trimming pared 2 bases from V and 3 bases from J, leaving 11 bases between. The CDR3 coding sequence is TGTGCCACCAGTGATTCCCAGCTACCGACAGATACGCAGTATTTT. Protein: CATSDSQLPTDTQYF.

This clonotype has a count of ten or more. The chain uses TRBV12-3 or TRBV12-4 and TRBJ1-6; D is unclear. The CDR3 is 16 amino acids. The germline V and J ends were trimmed by 5 bases and 10 bases, with 21 bases remaining between them. The CDR3 DNA is TGTGCCAGCAGTCCCACGACAAGGGTGTTAGGCTCACCCCTCCACTTT. Its translation: CASSPTTRVLGSPLHF.

This clonotype was recorded a few times. The rearrangement links TRBV20-1 to TRBJ2-3; D remains ambiguous. Germline CDR1 reads DFQATT; CDR2 reads SNEGSKA (reference sequence). V was cut by 6 bases and J by 6 bases, with 13 bases left in between. The CDR3 is made up of 12 amino acids. The CDR3 DNA sequence: TGCAGTGCCCGAATGGTAACGGATACGCAGTATTTT. Translating gives CSARMVTDTQYF.

This clonotype was picked up a small number of times. The CDR3 spells CASSTVGPPNEQFF. The CDR3 DNA sequence: TGTGCCAGCAGCACCGTGGGGCCCCCGAATGAGCAGTTCTTC. V is TRBV7-6 and J is TRBJ2-1; the D gene is possibly TRBD1 (5 bases). The V gene lost 5 bases and the J gene lost 7 bases, with 15 bases spanning the gap. The CDR3 totals 14 residues. Germline V gene sequence: CDR1 SGHVS, CDR2 FNYEAQ.

The chain has TRBV5-1 and TRBJ2-3, with TRBD2 identical over 10 bases. Germline V gene lookup returns CDR1 SGHRS and CDR2 YFSETQ. CDR3 size: 15 residues. The ends lost 6 bases at V and 1 base at J; junction bases unmatched: 5. The DNA of the CDR3 is TGCGCCAGCACCTCCGGGACTAGCGGCACAGATACGCAGTATTTT. Amino acids: CASTSGTSGTDTQYF.

The genes are TRBV7-9 and TRBJ2-1; a weak D match, TRBD1 (5 bases). CDR3 length: 15 residues. V gave up 4 bases and J gave up 5 bases, with 15 bases separating them. Germline CDR1 SEHNR, CDR2 FQNEAQ (reference sequence). The CDR3 is CASSSQGVRDNEQFF. The CDR3 coding sequence is TGTGCCAGCAGCTCGCAGGGTGTTAGGGACAATGAGCAGTTCTTC.

The sample holds a few counts of this clonotype. The chain is built from TRBV15 and TRBJ2-2; the D is unclear. The CDR3 length is 12 residues. V lost 0 bases and J lost 4, with 0 bases in between. Germline V gives CDR1 LNHNV, CDR2 YYDKDF (reference sequence). CDR3 nucleotides: TGTGCCACCAGCAGAGACACCGGGGAGCTGTTTTTT. This encodes CATSRDTGELFF.

The chain has TRBV7-9 and TRBJ2-1; 9 bases align to TRBD2. Germline CDR1 SEHNR, CDR2 FQNEAQ (reference sequence). This CDR3 has 19 residues. J gave up 0 bases and V 4 bases, and 13 bases lay outside the gene matches. CDR3 residues: CASSSLAGAGLSSYNEQFF. The CDR3 DNA is TGTGCCAGCAGCTCTTTAGCGGGAGCGGGGCTAAGCTCCTACAATGAGCAGTTCTTC.

V gene TRBV20-1 combines with J gene TRBJ2-3, with a possible D match to TRBD2 (6 bases). The CDR3 covers 13 residues. The V and J ends lost 5 bases and 9 bases respectively, with 18 bases between them. CDR1 and CDR2 from the germline V gene are DFQATT and SNEGSKA (reference sequence). CDR3 sequence reads: CSAPRLEQSTQYF. CDR3 nucleotide sequence: TGCAGTGCTCCGCGACTAGAGCAAAGCACGCAGTATTTT.

The table lists this clonotype with many counts. The chain links TRBV6-2 or TRBV6-3 to TRBJ2-7; D is uncertain. CDR3 length equals 11 residues. CDR1 is MNHEY and CDR2 is SVGEGT in the germline V gene. V was pared by 4 bases and J by 3 bases, with 4 bases between. CDR3 sequence (DNA): TGTGCCAGCAGTTCAAACTACGAGCAGTACTTC. Encoded protein: CASSSNYEQYF.

This rearrangement joins TRBV4-2 to TRBJ2-1; 8 nucleotides align to TRBD2. Germline trimming cut 0 bases from V and 0 bases from J; bases unmatched to any gene: 4. Germline CDR1 reads LGHNA; CDR2 reads YNFKEQ. The CDR3 has 17 amino acids. CDR3 in amino acids: CASSQEPGGSSYNEQFF. DNA of the CDR3: TGTGCCAGCAGCCAAGAACCGGGAGGGAGCTCCTACAATGAGCAGTTCTTC.

V and J are TRBV7-9 and TRBJ1-6; 9 nucleotides match TRBD1. Looked up from germline, CDR1 is SEHNR and CDR2 is FQNEAQ (reference sequence). The CDR3 has 12 amino acids. V dropped 8 bases and J dropped 7; count of bases not matched to a gene: 0. The CDR3 DNA reads as TGTGCCAGCGGACAGGGGAATTCACCCCTCCACTTT. This codes for CASGQGNSPLHF. The full variable domain, with the rest looked up from reference TRBV7-9 and TRBJ1-6, is DTGVSQNPRHKITKRGQNVTFRCDPISEHNRLYWYRQTLGQGPEFLTYFQNEAQLEKSRLLSDRFSAERPKGSFSTLEIQRTEQGDSAMYLCASGQGNSPLHFGNGTRLTVT.

The table lists this clonotype with a count of one. This sequence joins TRBV6-2 or TRBV6-3 and TRBJ1-6; the D is unclear. Germline assignment: CDR1 MNHEY and CDR2 SVGEGT. Trimming stripped 2 bases from V and 14 bases from J, with 10 bases between. CDR3 length: 12 residues. CDR3 DNA sequence: TGTGCCAGCAGTTACGGGCCCTCGACCCTCCACTTT. This sequence encodes CASSYGPSTLHF.

This chain's CDR3 is CSAGRGSRTDTQYF. The CDR3 nucleotides read TGCAGTGCCGGGCGGGGGAGTCGTACAGATACGCAGTATTTT. The chain uses TRBV20-1 and TRBJ2-3, with TRBD2 identical over 7 bases. The CDR3 is 14 residues long. Germline V CDR1 and CDR2: DFQATT, SNEGSKA (reference sequence). The J segment lost 3 bases and the V segment lost 6 bases, leaving 9 bases of the junction unmatched.

This clonotype was seen more than once but under ten times. The chain employs TRBV12-5 and TRBJ2-3; no firm D call. CDR1 is LGHNT, CDR2 FRNRAP, per germline. The V gene lost 5 bases and the J gene lost 3 bases, with 6 bases spanning the gap. The length of the CDR3 is 12 residues. The CDR3 DNA is TGTGCTAGTGGTGGCAGAACAGATACGCAGTATTTT. Amino acids: CASGGRTDTQYF.

This clonotype was counted between two and nine times. The chain uses TRBV5-1 and TRBJ2-3; D uncertain. Trimming stripped 5 bases from V and 4 bases from J, with 20 bases between. Germline assignment: CDR1 SGHRS and CDR2 YFSETQ. The CDR3 length is 16 residues. CDR3: CASSSKEKVNADTQYF. CDR3 in DNA: TGCGCCAGCAGTTCGAAAGAAAAAGTGAACGCAGATACGCAGTATTTT.

The sample holds a few counts of this clonotype. This chain joins TRBV25-1 and TRBJ2-7; D is undetermined. V lost 7 bases, J lost 1 base, and 14 bases lay in between. Germline V gives CDR1 MGHDK, CDR2 SYGVNS. This CDR3 comprises 14 residues. The CDR3 protein is CASNPQIASYEQYF. The CDR3 bases are TGTGCCAGCAATCCTCAGATAGCTTCCTACGAGCAGTACTTC.